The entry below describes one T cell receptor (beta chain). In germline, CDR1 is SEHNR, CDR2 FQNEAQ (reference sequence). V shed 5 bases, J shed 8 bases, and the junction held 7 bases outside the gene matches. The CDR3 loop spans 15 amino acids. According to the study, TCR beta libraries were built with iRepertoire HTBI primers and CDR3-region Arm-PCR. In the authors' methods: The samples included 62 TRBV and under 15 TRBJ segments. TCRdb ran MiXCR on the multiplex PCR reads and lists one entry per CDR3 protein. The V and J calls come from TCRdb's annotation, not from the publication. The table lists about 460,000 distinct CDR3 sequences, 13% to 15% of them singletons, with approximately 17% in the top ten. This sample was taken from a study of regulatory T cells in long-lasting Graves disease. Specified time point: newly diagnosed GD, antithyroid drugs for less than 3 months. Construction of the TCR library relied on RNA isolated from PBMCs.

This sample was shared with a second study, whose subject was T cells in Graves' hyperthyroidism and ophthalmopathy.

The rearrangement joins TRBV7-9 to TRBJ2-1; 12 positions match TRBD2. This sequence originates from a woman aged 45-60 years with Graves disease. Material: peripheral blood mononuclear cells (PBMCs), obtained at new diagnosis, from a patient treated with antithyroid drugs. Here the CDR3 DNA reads TGTGCCAGCAGCACCGGACTAGCGGGGTTAGATGAGCAGTTCTTC. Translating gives CASSTGLAGLDEQFF.